The next 20 T cell receptor beta chains were all read from a single sample in a study of cytomegalovirus exposure and HLA in healthy donors (dated by TCRdb to about 2017). Receptors were amplified or captured by the immunoSEQ multiplex PCR assay. For the multiplex PCR, a mixture combining 60 forward primers for TCR Vbeta segments and 13 reverse primers for TCR Jbeta segments was used. TCRdb mirrors the immuneACCESS table, restricted to in-frame sequences. Some clones are absent from its copies; in checked studies, under half trace to an unresolved V gene, and the reason for the others is unknown. This sample has some 220,000 clones in its table, and 77% of those were observed once. Less than 3.5% of the sample goes to the ten largest clones. The source material was PBMCs. These receptors were obtained from a woman aged 55 to 70 in good health and CMV-seropositive.

The chain is built from TRBV19 and TRBJ2-1; 10 bases agree with TRBD2. Germline lookup yields CDR1 LNHDA and CDR2 SQIVND (reference sequence). This CDR3 is built from 17 residues. The ends lost 2 bases at V and 6 bases at J; junction bases unmatched: 10. The CDR3 sequence is CASSILAGVYGSNEQFF. For the CDR3, the DNA is TGTGCCAGTAGTATACTAGCGGGAGTCTACGGTAGCAATGAGCAGTTCTTC.

This clone was observed a few times. The chain uses TRBV5-1 and TRBJ2-7; 7 nucleotides match TRBD2. Germline V gives CDR1 SGHRS, CDR2 YFSETQ. Trimming at V came to 4 bases and at J to 6 bases, leaving 13 bases not matched to a gene. CDR3 length: 15 residues. The CDR3, as DNA: TGCGCCAGCAGCCCCAACAGCGGGATACAATCCGAGCAGTACTTC. It specifies CASSPNSGIQSEQYF.

The chain couples TRBV10-1 to TRBJ1-5; 9 nucleotides align to TRBD1. CDR3 length: 19 residues. The germline gives CDR1 WNHNN, CDR2 SYGVQD (reference sequence). Unmatched junction bases numbered 11, after V lost 2 bases and J lost 0 bases. The CDR3 region is CASSEGWGTGPHSNQPQHF. DNA of the CDR3: TGCGCCAGCAGTGAGGGGTGGGGGACAGGGCCACATAGCAATCAGCCCCAGCATTTT.

This rearrangement joins TRBV10-2 to TRBJ2-5; D possibly corresponds to TRBD2 (5 bases). With the DNA end fitting TRBJ2-7 better, the J assignment may be wrong. This CDR3 is built from 12 residues. Germline loops: CDR1 WSHSY, CDR2 SAAADI. The CDR3 protein is CASNGDSYEQYF. Written as DNA, the CDR3 is TGCGCCAGCAACGGGGACTCCTACGAGCAGTACTTC.

The gene calls are TRBV7-2 and TRBJ1-5; D remains ambiguous. Trimming removed 1 base at V and 5 bases at J, with 9 bases between. The CDR3 runs to 14 residues. Looked up from germline, CDR1 is SGHTA and CDR2 is FQGNSA. CDR3 coding DNA: TGTGCCAGCAGCTTAGAAGCCGGGTATCAGCCCCAGCATTTT. As protein: CASSLEAGYQPQHF. The full variable domain, in which reference TRBV7-2 and TRBJ1-5 provide the parts outside the CDR3, is GAGVSQSPSNKVTEKGKDVELRCDPISGHTALYWYRQSLGQGLEFLIYFQGNSAPDKSGLPSDRFSAERTGGSVSTLTIQRTQQEDSAVYLCASSLEAGYQPQHFGDGTRLSIL.

The rearrangement uses TRBV30 and TRBJ1-3; D perhaps matches TRBD1 (6 bases). This CDR3 has 14 residues. Trimming stripped 0 bases from V and 7 bases from J, with 13 bases between. The germline gives CDR1 GTSNPN, CDR2 SVGIG (reference sequence). The CDR3 region is CAWSVTTGPNTIYF. The CDR3 DNA reads TGTGCCTGGAGTGTTACGACAGGACCGAACACCATATATTTT.

The genes are TRBV28 and TRBJ1-3; TRBD1 might be the D (5 bases). This CDR3 has 14 amino acids. V lost 1 base to trimming and J lost 8 bases, with 12 bases between them. The germline gives CDR1 MDHEN, CDR2 SYDVKM. The CDR3 region has the DNA TGTGCCAGCAGTTTATCAGGGATCGCGGACACCATATATTTT. This sequence encodes CASSLSGIADTIYF.

This clone was counted a single time. The V call is TRBV11-2, the J call TRBJ2-3; TRBD2 is a possible D gene (5 bases). With 8 bases removed from V and 0 bases from J, the gap between germline ends came to 15 bases. The CDR3 totals 15 residues. The germline gives CDR1 SGHAT, CDR2 FQNNGV. CDR3 region: CASVSTSLSTDTQYF. DNA of the CDR3: TGTGCCAGCGTATCTACTAGTTTGAGCACAGATACGCAGTATTTT.

The V and J genes are TRBV2 and TRBJ2-5; tentatively, D is TRBD2 (6 bases). Germline assignment: CDR1 SNHLY and CDR2 FYNNEI. Trimming shortened V by 7 bases and J by 4 bases, and 19 bases separated the two germline ends. This CDR3 region has 15 residues. The CDR3 bases are TGTGCCAGCAACCTAAGACCGGGAGAGGGAGAGACCCAGTACTTC. It specifies CASNLRPGEGETQYF. Full variable domain (outside the CDR3, taken from reference TRBV2 and TRBJ2-5): EPEVTQTPSHQVTQMGQEVILRCVPISNHLYFYWYRQILGQKVEFLVSFYNNEISEKSEIFDDQFSVERPDGSNFTLKIRSTKLEDSAMYFCASNLRPGEGETQYFGPGTRLLVL.

The J gene is TRBJ2-2, the V gene TRBV2; tentatively, D is TRBD2 (5 bases). With 6 bases removed from V and 7 bases from J, the gap between germline ends came to 15 bases. The CDR3 has 14 amino acids. Per the germline V gene, CDR1 is SNHLY and CDR2 is FYNNEI. The DNA for the CDR3 is TGTGCCAGCAGCCCCGAAGCGGTTAGCGGGGAGCTGTTTTTT. This encodes CASSPEAVSGELFF.

This clone was recorded only once. The V call is TRBV6-6, the J call TRBJ1-1; 7 nucleotides agree with TRBD1. Germline-derived CDR1 and CDR2 are MNHNY and SVGAGI (reference sequence). The CDR3 extends over 13 amino acids. V lost 11 bases to trimming and J lost 6 bases; unmatched junction nucleotides: 12. CDR3 sequence: CAGRVTGESEAFF. The DNA of the CDR3 is TGTGCCGGACGAGTTACAGGGGAGTCTGAAGCTTTCTTT.

This clone was detected only once. The rearrangement links TRBV6-5 to TRBJ2-7; D is perhaps TRBD2 (5 bases). This CDR3 region has 12 residues. Germline CDR1 MNHEY, CDR2 SVGAGI. With 4 bases removed from V and 7 bases from J, the gap between germline ends came to 11 bases. The CDR3 sequence: CASSSNGGEQYF. CDR3 DNA: TGTGCCAGCAGTTCCAACGGAGGAGAGCAGTACTTC.

V usage is TRBV18 and J usage is TRBJ2-2; possible D gene TRBD1, 5 bases. The CDR3 consists of 14 residues. Trimming shortened V by 0 bases and J by 6 bases, and 8 bases separated the two germline ends. Germline assignment: CDR1 KGHSH and CDR2 LQKENI. The CDR3 sequence: CASSPPGQPGELFF. In DNA, the CDR3 is TGTGCCAGCTCACCACCGGGGCAGCCCGGGGAGCTGTTTTTT. The full variable domain, in which reference TRBV18 and TRBJ2-2 provide the parts outside the CDR3, is NAGVMQNPRHLVRRRGQEARLRCSPMKGHSHVYWYRQLPEEGLKFMVYLQKENIIDESGMPKERFSAEFPKEGPSILRIQQVVRGDSAAYFCASSPPGQPGELFFGEGSRLTVL.

This chain connects TRBV7-2 to TRBJ2-1, with 9 positions matching TRBD1. Germline assignment: CDR1 SGHTA and CDR2 FQGNSA. The trim removed 4 bases at V and 7 bases at J, leaving 5 bases unmatched. The CDR3 has 14 amino acids. CDR3 amino acids: CASSSGDRVNEQFF. The DNA for the CDR3 is TGTGCCAGCAGCTCAGGGGACAGGGTTAATGAGCAGTTCTTC.

The chain has TRBV18 and TRBJ1-2, with D perhaps TRBD1 (5 bases). Germline V lookup: CDR1 KGHSH, CDR2 LQKENI. Trimming took 3 bases from V and 6 from J, leaving 11 bases between them. CDR3 length equals 13 residues. In DNA form, the CDR3 reads TGTGCCAGCTCACCCTCCCGGGGGGATGGCTACACCTTC. Amino acids: CASSPSRGDGYTF.

The rearrangement links TRBV7-8 to TRBJ1-1; D uncertain. The germline CDR1 and CDR2 sequences are SGHVS and FQNEAQ. The CDR3 loop spans 12 amino acids. The germline V and J ends were trimmed by 3 bases and 7 bases, with 9 bases remaining between them. Written as DNA, the CDR3 is TGTGCCAGCAGCTTTGGGCAAGATGAAGCTTTCTTT. It translates to CASSFGQDEAFF.

Note on this clone: The sample has other DNA sequences that encode this CDR3 too. This chain links TRBV11-2 with TRBJ2-5; D gene unclear. The ends were cut back, 0 bases at V and 5 bases at J, with 7 bases in the middle. In germline, CDR1 is SGHAT, CDR2 FQNNGV. The length of the CDR3 is 13 residues. CDR3 protein: CASSLDREETQYF. The CDR3 DNA reads TGTGCCAGCAGCTTAGATCGTGAGGAGACCCAGTACTTC.

The chain carries TRBV9 and TRBJ2-3, with 11 nucleotides matching TRBD2. This CDR3 spans 19 amino acids. Per germline, CDR1 SGDLS and CDR2 YYNGEE. V shed 6 bases, J shed 0 bases, and the junction held 15 bases outside the gene matches. CDR3 DNA: TGTGCCAGCACCCCCGGGCTAGCGGGGGGAAGCCCTAGCACAGATACGCAGTATTTT. Encoded protein: CASTPGLAGGSPSTDTQYF. The entire variable domain, with the rest obtained from reference TRBV9 and TRBJ2-3, is as follows: DSGVTQTPKHLITATGQRVTLRCSPRSGDLSVYWYQQSLDQGLQFLIQYYNGEERAKGNILERFSAQQFPDLHSELNLSSLELGDSALYFCASTPGLAGGSPSTDTQYFGPGTRLTVL.

The chain uses TRBV23-1 and TRBJ1-2, with 10 bases fitting TRBD1. TRBV23-1 is given ORF status, its function remaining uncertain. The trim removed 4 bases at V and 6 bases at J, leaving 8 bases unmatched. This CDR3 has 15 amino acids. CDR3 bases: TGCGCCAGCAGTCCACCCGGGACAGGGGTCAATGGCTACACCTTC. Its translation is CASSPPGTGVNGYTF.

This clone occurred once. V and J are TRBV9 and TRBJ2-5; no firm D call. Trimming removed 1 base from V and 5 bases from J, with 12 bases in between. The germline gives CDR1 SGDLS, CDR2 YYNGEE. The CDR3 is 14 residues long. The CDR3 region has the DNA TGTGCCAGCAGCGTAAGCTCACCGGAGGAGACCCAGTACTTC. Translated, it gives CASSVSSPEETQYF.